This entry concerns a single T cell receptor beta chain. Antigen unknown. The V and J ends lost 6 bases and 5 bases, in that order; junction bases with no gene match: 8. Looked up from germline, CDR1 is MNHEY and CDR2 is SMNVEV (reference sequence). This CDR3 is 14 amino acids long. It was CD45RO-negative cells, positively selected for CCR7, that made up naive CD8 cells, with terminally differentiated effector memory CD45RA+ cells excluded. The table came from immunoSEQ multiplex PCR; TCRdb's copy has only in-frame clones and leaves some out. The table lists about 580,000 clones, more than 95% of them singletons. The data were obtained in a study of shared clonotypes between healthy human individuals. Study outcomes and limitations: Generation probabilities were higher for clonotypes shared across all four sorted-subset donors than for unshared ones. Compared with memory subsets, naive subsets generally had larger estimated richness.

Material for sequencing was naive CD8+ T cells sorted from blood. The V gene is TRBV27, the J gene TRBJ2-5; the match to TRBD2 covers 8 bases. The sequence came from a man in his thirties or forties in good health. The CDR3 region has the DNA TGTGCCAGCAGGCCAGGACTAGCCGGGGAGACCCAGTACTTC. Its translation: CASRPGLAGETQYF.